This T cell receptor (beta chain) is from a study of metastatic and nonmetastatic thyroid tumors (dated by TCRdb to 2020 to 2022). Background for the entire study: For patients with malignant and with benign thyroid disease, the researchers compared repertoires between peripheral blood samples and tumor or nodule tissue samples. The research as a whole found: In both blood and tumor samples, TCR beta diversity was reported to be significantly higher in malignant tumors than in benign nodules.

This clone registers as medium-sized (0.01 to 0.1%) within its sample. The specificity of this receptor is unknown. Base qualities are not recorded, but no much larger clone differs from it by a single base. Library construction relied on PCR. This sample was sequenced with an Illumina HiSeq 4000. The TCR beta-chain CDR3 region of each patient was profiled by high-throughput sequencing. The authors' analysis ran thus. The researchers built a classifier to tell apart papillary thyroid cancer patients with distant metastasis, based on CDR3 differences among clinicopathological groups. The Shannon index was used to measure repertoire diversity, and the Morisita-Horn index was used to measure how similar tumor and blood repertoires were. TCRdb reanalyzed the raw reads on its own, using fastp at Q25 for trimming and MiXCR for clone calling, and kept in-frame beta chains. The authors' filters were not applied to this entry. The sample contains some 28,000 clones, around 3.5% of them found a single time. The top ten clones comprise around 2.9% of the sample.

The V end loses 7 bases and the J end loses 4 bases, and a stretch of 10 bases separates them. The cysteine opens and the phenylalanine closes a CDR3 of 12 amino acids. Only the CDR3 DNA is retained, 36 bases long and in frame from the first base. The germline V gene sets CDR1 to MNHNS and CDR2 to SASEGT. No patient had received any treatment before thyroid surgery. Using T-cell receptor beta sequencing, the study looked back at clinical samples from patients collected from about 2012 to 2018. The sequencing input was blood. In this chain, TRBV6-1 is recombined with TRBJ1-1; no D gene is confidently identified. This clonotype originated in a male donor with papillary thyroid cancer or a benign thyroid nodule (not recorded which). Some clones in this sample may be carry-over from other donors' samples. The nucleotide sequence is TGTGCCAGCATAATAGGTGGCACTGAAGCTTTCTTT. Its product reads: CASIIGGTEAFF.